This TCR beta chain was observed in a study of OX40 agonist ivuxolimab in advanced cancers. Study overall: Patients received ivuxolimab, an intravenous treatment, every 2 weeks at 0.01 to 10 mg/kg. A male proportion of under 90% was recorded, with mean age about 54 years and range roughly 23 to 79. Findings and limits, study-wide: By week 6 at 0.1 to 3.0 mg/kg, blood CD4+ and CD8+ T cells had expanded clonally. CD8+ T cells showed, on average, more clonal expansion than CD4+ cells.

The protocol was immunoSEQ multiplex PCR, while the TCRdb copy is restricted to in-frame clones and leaves out a portion. The sample comprises fewer than 85,000 clones, around nine tenths of which are singletons, and around 5.9% rests with the top ten. To note about this clone: As yet, its antigen is unknown.

The CDR3 has 13 amino acids. Trimming took off 0 bases at V and 6 bases at J, with 9 bases between the two ends. Germline values: CDR1 SGHTA, CDR2 FQGTGA. The TCR comes from an adult with an advanced solid tumor such as melanoma, head and neck, liver or kidney cancer. Sample: CD4+ or CD8+ T cells sorted from blood, taken in a trial of the OX40 agonist ivuxolimab. The chain links TRBV7-3 to TRBJ2-7, with D possibly TRBD2 on 5 matching bases. The CDR3 DNA is TGTGCCAGCAGCTTAACGTTAAGCGGCGAGCAGTACTTC. Its translation is CASSLTLSGEQYF.